This T cell receptor (beta chain) emerged from a study of T cell changes during pregnancy in multiple sclerosis. This CDR3 has 14 residues. CDR1 SEHNR and CDR2 FQNEAQ come from the germline V gene (reference sequence). Trimming cost V 2 bases and J 3 bases, with 8 bases left between them. This table comes from immunoSEQ multiplex PCR, and its TCRdb copy is limited to in-frame clones, with some not included. The table has approximately 57,000 clones, around 92% seen once. This sequence was found in a female donor with multiple sclerosis, enrolled in a pregnancy study. The specimen was CD4+ T cells from peripheral blood mononuclear cells, collected in the second trimester of pregnancy. The V call is TRBV7-9, the J call TRBJ1-3, with a weak D call TRBD1 (5 bases). The CDR3: CASSLMGLGNTIYF. CDR3 DNA sequence: TGTGCCAGCAGCTTAATGGGGCTTGGAAACACCATATATTTT.